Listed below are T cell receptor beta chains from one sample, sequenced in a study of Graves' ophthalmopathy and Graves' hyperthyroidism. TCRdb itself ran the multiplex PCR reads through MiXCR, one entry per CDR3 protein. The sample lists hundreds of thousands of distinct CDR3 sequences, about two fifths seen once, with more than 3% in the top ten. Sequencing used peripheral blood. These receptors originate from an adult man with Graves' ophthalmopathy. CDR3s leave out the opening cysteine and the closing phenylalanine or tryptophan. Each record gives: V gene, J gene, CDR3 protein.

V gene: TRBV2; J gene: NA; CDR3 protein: ASSGSVDEQF
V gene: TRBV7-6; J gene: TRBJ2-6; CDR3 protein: ASSPGLSVASGANVLT
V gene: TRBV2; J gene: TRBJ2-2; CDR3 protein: ASSDLQDNTGELF
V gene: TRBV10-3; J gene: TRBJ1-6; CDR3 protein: AISAQGIGSPLH
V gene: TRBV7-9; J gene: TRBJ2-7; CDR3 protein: AGQGMGTYEQY
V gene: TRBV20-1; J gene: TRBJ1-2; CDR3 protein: SARDPGAAYGYT
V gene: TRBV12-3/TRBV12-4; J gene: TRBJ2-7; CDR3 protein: ASTVAGGPHEQY
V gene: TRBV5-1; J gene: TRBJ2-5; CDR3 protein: ASSPGTAQEAQY
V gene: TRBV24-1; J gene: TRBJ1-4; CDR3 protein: ATSDPDRDNGLF
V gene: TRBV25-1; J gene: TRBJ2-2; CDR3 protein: ASRNPRPAGELF
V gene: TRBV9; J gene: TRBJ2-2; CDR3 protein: ASSPGEEAPGELF
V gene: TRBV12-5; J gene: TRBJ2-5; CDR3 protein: ASGSRLAGGQETQY
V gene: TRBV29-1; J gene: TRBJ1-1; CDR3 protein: SVEVGSTTEAF
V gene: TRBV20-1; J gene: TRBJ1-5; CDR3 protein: SAQGEREGQH
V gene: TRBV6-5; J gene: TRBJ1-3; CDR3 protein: ASMGGPSGNTIY
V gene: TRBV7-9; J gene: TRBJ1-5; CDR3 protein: ASSSYGGGNQPQH
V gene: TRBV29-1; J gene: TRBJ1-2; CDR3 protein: SAMAGTNNYGYT
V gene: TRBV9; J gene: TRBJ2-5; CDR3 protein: ASSDEPRERETQY
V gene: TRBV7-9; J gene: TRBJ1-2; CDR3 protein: ASSIWTGGNYGYT
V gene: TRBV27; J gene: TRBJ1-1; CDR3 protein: ASSPSGTLNTEAF
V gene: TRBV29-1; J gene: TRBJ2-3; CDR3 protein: SVGDSPRTDTRY
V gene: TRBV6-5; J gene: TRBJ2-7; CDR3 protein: ASSYVGEDEQY
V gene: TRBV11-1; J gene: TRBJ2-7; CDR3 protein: ASSRSGSLPEQY